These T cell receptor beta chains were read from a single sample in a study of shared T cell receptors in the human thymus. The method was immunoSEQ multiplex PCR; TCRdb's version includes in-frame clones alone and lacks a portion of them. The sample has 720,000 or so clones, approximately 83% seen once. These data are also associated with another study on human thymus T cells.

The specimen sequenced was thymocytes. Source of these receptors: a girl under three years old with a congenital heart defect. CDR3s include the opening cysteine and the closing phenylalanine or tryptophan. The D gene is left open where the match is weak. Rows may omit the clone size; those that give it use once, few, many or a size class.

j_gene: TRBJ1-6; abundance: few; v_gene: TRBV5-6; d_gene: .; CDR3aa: CASSLCIGGYNSPLHF; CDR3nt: TGTGCCAGCAGCTTGTGTATAGGCGGCTATAATTCACCCCTCCACTTT
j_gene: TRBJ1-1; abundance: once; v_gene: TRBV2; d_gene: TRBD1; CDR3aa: CASSENFGQGNSGTEAFF; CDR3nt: TGTGCCAGCAGTGAGAATTTCGGACAGGGGAATTCGGGCACTGAAGCTTTCTTT
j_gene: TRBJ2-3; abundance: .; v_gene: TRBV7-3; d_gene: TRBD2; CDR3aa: CASSITSGGPSGTDTQYF; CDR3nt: TGTGCCAGCAGCATTACTAGCGGGGGGCCCTCTGGCACAGATACGCAGTATTTT
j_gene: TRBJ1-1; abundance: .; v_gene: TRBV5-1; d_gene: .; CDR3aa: CASSLTGLGTEAFF; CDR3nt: TGCGCCAGCAGCTTAACGGGGTTGGGCACTGAAGCTTTCTTT
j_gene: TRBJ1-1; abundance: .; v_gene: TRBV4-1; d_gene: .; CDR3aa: CASSLRAGPRIAIHEAFF; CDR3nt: TGCGCCAGCAGCCTCCGGGCGGGTCCACGAATTGCTATTCATGAAGCTTTCTTT
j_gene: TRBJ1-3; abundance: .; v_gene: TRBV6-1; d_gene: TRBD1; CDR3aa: CASSGGTGVGNTIYF; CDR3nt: TGTGCCAGCAGTGGCGGGACAGGGGTCGGAAACACCATATATTTT
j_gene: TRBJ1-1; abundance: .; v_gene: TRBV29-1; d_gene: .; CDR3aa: CSVEDLYRSVAEAFF; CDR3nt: TGCAGCGTTGAAGACCTCTACCGGAGCGTCGCTGAAGCTTTCTTT
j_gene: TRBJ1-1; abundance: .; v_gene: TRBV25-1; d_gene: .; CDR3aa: CASRDSHTREVEAFF; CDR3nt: TGTGCCAGCAGGGACAGCCATACCCGGGAGGTTGAAGCTTTCTTT
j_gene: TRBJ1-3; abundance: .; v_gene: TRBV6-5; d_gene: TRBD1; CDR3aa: CASSPGQVDTIYF; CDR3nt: TGTGCCAGCAGTCCGGGACAGGTAGACACCATATATTTT
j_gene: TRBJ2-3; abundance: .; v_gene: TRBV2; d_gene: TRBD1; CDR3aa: CASSPHRGSSTDTQYF; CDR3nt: TGTGCCAGCAGTCCACACAGGGGATCGAGCACAGATACGCAGTATTTT
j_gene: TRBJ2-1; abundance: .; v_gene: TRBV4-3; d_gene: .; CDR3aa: CASSQDGRGAYNEQFF; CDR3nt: TGCGCCAGCAGCCAAGATGGGCGGGGCGCCTACAATGAGCAGTTCTTC
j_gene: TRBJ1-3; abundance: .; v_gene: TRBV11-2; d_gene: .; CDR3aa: CASSYLQVYSGNTIYF; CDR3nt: TGTGCCAGCAGCTACCTACAGGTTTACTCTGGAAACACCATATATTTT
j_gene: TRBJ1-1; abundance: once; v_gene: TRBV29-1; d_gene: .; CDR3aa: CSVEAEMNTEAFF; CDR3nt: TGCAGCGTTGAAGCGGAGATGAACACTGAAGCTTTCTTT
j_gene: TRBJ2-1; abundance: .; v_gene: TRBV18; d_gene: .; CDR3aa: CASSPEIGGGLNEQFF; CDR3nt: TGTGCCAGCTCACCAGAGATTGGGGGGGGGCTCAATGAGCAGTTCTTC
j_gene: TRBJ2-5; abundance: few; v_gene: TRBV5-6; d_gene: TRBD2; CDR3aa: CASSGAGTETQYF; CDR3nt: TGTGCCAGCAGTGGAGCGGGGACCGAGACCCAGTACTTC
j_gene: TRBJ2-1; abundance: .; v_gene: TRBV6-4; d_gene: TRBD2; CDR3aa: CASSGLAGKRYNEQFF; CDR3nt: TGTGCCAGCAGTGGCCTAGCGGGGAAACGATACAATGAGCAGTTCTTC
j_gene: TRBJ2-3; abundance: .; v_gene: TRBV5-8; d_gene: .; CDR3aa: CASRNGHPTLDTQYF; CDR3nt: TGTGCCAGCAGAAACGGACACCCTACACTAGATACGCAGTATTTT
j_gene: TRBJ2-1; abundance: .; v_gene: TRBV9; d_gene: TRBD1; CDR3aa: CASSARQGTNPYNEQFF; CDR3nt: TGTGCCAGCAGCGCTCGACAGGGGACGAACCCCTACAATGAGCAGTTCTTC
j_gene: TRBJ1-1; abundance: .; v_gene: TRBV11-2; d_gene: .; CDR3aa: CASSLRTVRTEAFF; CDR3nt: TGTGCCAGCAGCCTGAGGACAGTTCGGACTGAAGCTTTCTTT
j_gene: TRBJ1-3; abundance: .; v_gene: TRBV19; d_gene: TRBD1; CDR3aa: CASRARDRVNTIYF; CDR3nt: TGTGCCAGTAGGGCCCGGGACAGGGTAAACACCATATATTTT
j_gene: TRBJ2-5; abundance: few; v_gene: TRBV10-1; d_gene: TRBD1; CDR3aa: CASTRQGDYQETQYF; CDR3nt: TGCGCCAGCACCCGACAGGGGGATTACCAAGAGACCCAGTACTTC
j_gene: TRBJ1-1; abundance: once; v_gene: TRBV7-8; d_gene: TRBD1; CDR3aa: CASSLTTGMYPVNTEAFF; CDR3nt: TGTGCCAGCAGCTTAACGACAGGGATGTACCCCGTGAACACTGAAGCTTTCTTT
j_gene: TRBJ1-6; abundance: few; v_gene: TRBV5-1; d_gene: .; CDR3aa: CASSPRGTDDSPLHF; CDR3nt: TGCGCCAGCAGCCCTCGGGGGACCGATGATTCACCCCTCCACTTT